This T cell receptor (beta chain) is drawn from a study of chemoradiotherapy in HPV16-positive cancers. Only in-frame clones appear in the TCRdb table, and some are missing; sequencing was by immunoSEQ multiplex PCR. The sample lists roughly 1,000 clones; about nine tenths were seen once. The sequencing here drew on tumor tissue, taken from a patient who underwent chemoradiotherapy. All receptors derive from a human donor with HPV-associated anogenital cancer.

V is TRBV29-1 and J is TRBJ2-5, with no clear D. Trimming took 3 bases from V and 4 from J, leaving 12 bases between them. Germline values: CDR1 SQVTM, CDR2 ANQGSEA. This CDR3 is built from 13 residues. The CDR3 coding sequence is TGCAGCGTTGACGGGCTAATAGGAGAGACCCAGTACTTC. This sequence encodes CSVDGLIGETQYF.